A selection of T cell receptor beta chains follows, all from one sample in a study of blood T cells in healthy people across ages. TCRdb independently ran MiXCR on the 5' RACE reads; one entry per CDR3 protein. The sample has 1.5 million to 2 million distinct CDR3 sequences, roughly 32% seen once. Sequencing used blood. The receptors originated from a woman aged 25 to 39 in good health. Both conserved end residues are part of each CDR3. Fields, in order: clone size, D gene, V gene, J gene, CDR3 length, CDR3 DNA, CDR3 protein. The D gene is left open where the match is weak. Clone size, where shown, is once, few, many, or a class for clones that have expanded.

size: many
D: NA
V: TRBV18
J: TRBJ1-2
length: 12
DNA: TGTGCCAGCAGTCCCGACAGCTATGGCTACACCTTC
CDR3: CASSPDSYGYTF

size: once
D: NA
V: TRBV7-9
J: TRBJ1-1
length: 15
DNA: TGTGCCAGCACCCGGCAGGCGGTGGGGGGCACTGAAGCTTTCTTT
CDR3: CASTRQAVGGTEAFF

size: NA
D: NA
V: TRBV28
J: TRBJ2-7
length: 11
DNA: TGTGCCGGCAGGAAGGACTACGAGCAGTACTTC
CDR3: CAGRKDYEQYF

size: few
D: NA
V: TRBV5-1
J: TRBJ2-1
length: 15
DNA: TGCGCCAGCAGCCGGGGACAAAGCTCCTACAATGAGCAGTTCTTC
CDR3: CASSRGQSSYNEQFF

size: NA
D: TRBD1
V: TRBV6-1
J: TRBJ1-1
length: 13
DNA: TGTGCCAGCAGTGCGACAGGGAACACTGGAGCTTTCTTT
CDR3: CASSATGNTGAFF

size: few
D: TRBD2
V: TRBV9
J: TRBJ2-3
length: 18
DNA: TGTGCCAGCAGCCCCCGGGGGGGGGCCGCCTTTAGTGCAGATACGCAGTATTTT
CDR3: CASSPRGGAAFSADTQYF

size: NA
D: NA
V: TRBV12-3/TRBV12-4
J: TRBJ1-6
length: 15
DNA: TGTGCCAGCAGCCCGGGGGACTCAGAAAATTCACCCCTCCACTTT
CDR3: CASSPGDSENSPLHF

size: many
D: NA
V: TRBV20-1
J: TRBJ2-6
length: 15
DNA: TGCAGTGCTAGGGGCAGCAGCTCTGGGGCCAACGTCCTGACTTTC
CDR3: CSARGSSSGANVLTF

size: many
D: NA
V: TRBV20-1
J: TRBJ2-5
length: 13
DNA: TGCAGTGCTAGAGTAAAAGACCAAGAGACCCAGTACTTC
CDR3: CSARVKDQETQYF

size: NA
D: TRBD1
V: TRBV14
J: TRBJ2-1
length: 14
DNA: TGTGCCAGCAGCCACGACAGGGTCTACAATGAGCAGTTCTTC
CDR3: CASSHDRVYNEQFF

size: NA
D: TRBD2
V: TRBV13
J: TRBJ2-3
length: 16
DNA: TGTGCCAGCAGCCCCGGACTAGCGGGAGGGGGCGATACGCAGTATTTT
CDR3: CASSPGLAGGGDTQYF

size: NA
D: NA
V: TRBV20-1
J: TRBJ1-5
length: 14
DNA: TGCAGTGCCCTCCCGACACGCGGAAATCAGCCCCAGCATTTT
CDR3: CSALPTRGNQPQHF

size: many
D: NA
V: TRBV10-3
J: TRBJ2-7
length: 16
DNA: TGTGCCATCGGACCAGGGGGCGCGACGGGAGGGTTCGAGCAGTACTTC
CDR3: CAIGPGGATGGFEQYF

size: few
D: NA
V: TRBV7-2
J: TRBJ2-2
length: 13
DNA: TGTGCCAGCAGTTATCGGTGGACCGGGGAGCTGTTTTTT
CDR3: CASSYRWTGELFF

size: many
D: NA
V: TRBV5-6
J: TRBJ2-1
length: 17
DNA: TGTGCCAGCAGCTCCCCCCTCTCCGGGGGCAAATACAATGAGCAGTTCTTC
CDR3: CASSSPLSGGKYNEQFF

size: few
D: NA
V: TRBV28
J: TRBJ1-4
length: 16
DNA: TGTGCCAGCAGTTCCGACTCAGGGGCACGTAATGAAAAACTGTTTTTT
CDR3: CASSSDSGARNEKLFF

size: NA
D: TRBD1
V: TRBV7-3
J: TRBJ1-1
length: 15
DNA: TGTGCCAGCAGCATACAGGGGGATCTGAACACTGAAGCTTTCTTT
CDR3: CASSIQGDLNTEAFF

size: NA
D: NA
V: TRBV28
J: TRBJ1-2
length: 13
DNA: TGTGCCAGCAGTTTTTCAGGGAAGTATGGCTACACCTTC
CDR3: CASSFSGKYGYTF

size: NA
D: NA
V: TRBV5-1
J: TRBJ2-1
length: 13
DNA: TGCGCCAGCAGCCCTGCTAGCGCCAATGAGCAGTTCTTC
CDR3: CASSPASANEQFF

size: few
D: NA
V: TRBV7-9
J: TRBJ2-5
length: 13
DNA: TGTGCCAACAGCTTAGGCAGCCAAGAGACCCAGTACTTC
CDR3: CANSLGSQETQYF

size: few
D: NA
V: TRBV30
J: TRBJ2-1
length: 14
DNA: TGTGCCTGGAGTTTAGGTTCAGGCTACAATGAGCAGTTCTTC
CDR3: CAWSLGSGYNEQFF

size: many
D: TRBD1
V: TRBV2
J: TRBJ2-3
length: 15
DNA: TGTGCCAGCAGCCCCGGGACAGGAACAACAGATACGCAGTATTTT
CDR3: CASSPGTGTTDTQYF

size: NA
D: NA
V: TRBV7-3
J: TRBJ1-1
length: 14
DNA: TGTGCCAGCAGCTTAAATCCCCCGGGGACTGAAGCTTTCTTT
CDR3: CASSLNPPGTEAFF

size: few
D: TRBD2
V: TRBV28
J: TRBJ2-1
length: 15
DNA: TGTGCCAGCAGTCCTCCTAGCGGGAGTATGGGTGAGCAGTTCTTC
CDR3: CASSPPSGSMGEQFF

size: NA
D: TRBD1
V: TRBV5-1
J: TRBJ2-7
length: 12
DNA: TGCGCCAGCAGCTGGACAGGGGTCGAGCGGTACTTC
CDR3: CASSWTGVERYF

size: once
D: NA
V: TRBV21-1
J: TRBJ2-3
length: 15
DNA: TGTGCCAGCAGCAAGACAGGATTTAGCACAGATACGCGGTATTTT
CDR3: CASSKTGFSTDTRYF

size: many
D: NA
V: TRBV7-3
J: TRBJ2-3
length: 13
DNA: TGTGCCAGCAGCTTAACGATGGGGGATACGCAGTATTTT
CDR3: CASSLTMGDTQYF

size: NA
D: TRBD1
V: TRBV6-6
J: TRBJ2-1
length: 15
DNA: TGTGCCAGCATGGGGCGACAGGGGATCTACAATGAGCAGTTCTTC
CDR3: CASMGRQGIYNEQFF

size: once
D: NA
V: TRBV9
J: TRBJ1-1
length: 14
DNA: TGTGCCAGCAGCGAGGGAGGGTCGAGCACTGAAGCTTTCTTT
CDR3: CASSEGGSSTEAFF

size: NA
D: TRBD2
V: TRBV28
J: TRBJ2-7
length: 15
DNA: TGTGCCAGCAGTGTTGAGGCGGGAGGGGACTACGAGCAGTACTTC
CDR3: CASSVEAGGDYEQYF

size: NA
D: NA
V: TRBV3-1
J: TRBJ2-7
length: 15
DNA: TGTGCCAGCAGCCAAGATGGGACCTCGGACGACGAGCAGTACTTC
CDR3: CASSQDGTSDDEQYF

size: NA
D: NA
V: TRBV7-2
J: TRBJ2-7
length: 13
DNA: TGTGTCAGCAGCCTAAACACATTGTACGAGCAGTACTTC
CDR3: CVSSLNTLYEQYF

size: few
D: NA
V: TRBV29-1
J: TRBJ2-7
length: 14
DNA: TGCAGCGTGGTGGGACATCGTGGCTCCTACGAGCAGTACTTC
CDR3: CSVVGHRGSYEQYF

size: NA
D: TRBD2
V: TRBV28
J: TRBJ2-3
length: 15
DNA: TGTGCCAGCAGTTTGACTAGCGAGAGCACAGATACGCAGTATTTT
CDR3: CASSLTSESTDTQYF

size: NA
D: NA
V: TRBV6-1
J: TRBJ1-5
length: 13
DNA: TGTGCCAGCACCCCCGGTGGCGGAAAGCCCCAGCATTTT
CDR3: CASTPGGGKPQHF

size: NA
D: TRBD2
V: TRBV15
J: TRBJ2-3
length: 14
DNA: TGTGCCGCTAGCAGTATAGCGGGAGGGAGCGCGCAGTATTTT
CDR3: CAASSIAGGSAQYF

size: NA
D: NA
V: TRBV6-7
J: TRBJ2-7
length: 16
DNA: TGTGCCAGCAGCCCCACTAAAGTCCAGGGGAAACACGAGCAGTACTTC
CDR3: CASSPTKVQGKHEQYF

size: few
D: NA
V: TRBV12-3/TRBV12-4
J: TRBJ1-1
length: 14
DNA: TGTGCCAGCAGTCGTCCCGGGACGAACACTAAAGCTTTCTTT
CDR3: CASSRPGTNTKAFF

size: NA
D: NA
V: TRBV29-1
J: TRBJ2-7
length: 15
DNA: TGCAGCCTTGCGGGCAGTCAGGGGGGCCGTTACGAGCAGTACTTC
CDR3: CSLAGSQGGRYEQYF

size: NA
D: TRBD2
V: TRBV7-9
J: TRBJ2-7
length: 17
DNA: TGTGCCAGCAGCCCAAGGGGTCGGGAGGGCCGCTCCTACGAGCAGTACTTC
CDR3: CASSPRGREGRSYEQYF

size: once
D: TRBD1
V: TRBV6-5
J: TRBJ1-1
length: 14
DNA: TGTGCCAGCAGTTCCTTCGACAGGGGTGCTGAAGCTTTCTTT
CDR3: CASSSFDRGAEAFF

size: NA
D: NA
V: TRBV2
J: TRBJ2-3
length: 17
DNA: TGTGCCGGCAGCGAAAAAGACTCTTATAGTTGGACAGATACGCAGTATTTT
CDR3: CAGSEKDSYSWTDTQYF

size: NA
D: TRBD2
V: TRBV5-1
J: TRBJ2-5
length: 16
DNA: TGCGCCAGCAGCCTGGGGACTAGCGGGGATAAAGAGACCCAGTACTTC
CDR3: CASSLGTSGDKETQYF

size: NA
D: NA
V: TRBV5-1
J: TRBJ1-2
length: 14
DNA: TGCGCCAGCAGCCCCCCAGGCAGTTTCTATGGCTACACCTTC
CDR3: CASSPPGSFYGYTF

size: NA
D: TRBD1
V: TRBV5-6
J: TRBJ1-2
length: 13
DNA: TGTGCCAGCGCGACAGGGTCTAACTATGGCCACACCTTC
CDR3: CASATGSNYGHTF

size: NA
D: NA
V: TRBV2
J: TRBJ1-1
length: 13
DNA: TGTGCCAGCAGTGAAGCGGGGACCTTAGAAGCTTTCTTT
CDR3: CASSEAGTLEAFF

size: NA
D: NA
V: TRBV7-9
J: TRBJ2-1
length: 16
DNA: TGTGCCAGCAGCTCCCGACTGTTAAGCTCCTACAATGAGCAGTTCTTC
CDR3: CASSSRLLSSYNEQFF

size: NA
D: NA
V: TRBV20-1
J: TRBJ2-1
length: 12
DNA: TGCAGTGCCTCCACCCGGGTTTATGAGCAGTTCTTC
CDR3: CSASTRVYEQFF

size: NA
D: NA
V: TRBV5-1
J: TRBJ1-1
length: 15
DNA: TGCGCCAGCAGCTTGGCCTTCGGGGCCGGGGGTGAAGCTTTCTTT
CDR3: CASSLAFGAGGEAFF

size: many
D: NA
V: TRBV12-3/TRBV12-4
J: TRBJ1-6
length: 12
DNA: TGTGCCAGCAGCCCCGACGGGGCTTACCTCCACTTT
CDR3: CASSPDGAYLHF

size: NA
D: TRBD2
V: TRBV7-2
J: TRBJ2-1
length: 17
DNA: TGTGCCAGCAGCTTAGCGCCCGCGGGAGGAGGGTTGGGTGAGCAGTTCTTC
CDR3: CASSLAPAGGGLGEQFF

size: few
D: NA
V: TRBV3-1
J: TRBJ2-7
length: 15
DNA: TGTGCCAGCAGCCAAGGTTCATCGGCTTTCTACGAGCAGTACTTC
CDR3: CASSQGSSAFYEQYF

size: few
D: TRBD1
V: TRBV5-8
J: TRBJ2-5
length: 16
DNA: TGTGCCAGCAGCGACAGGCCGGGACAGGGGAAAGAGACCCAGTACTTC
CDR3: CASSDRPGQGKETQYF

size: NA
D: NA
V: TRBV7-2
J: TRBJ2-1
length: 13
DNA: TGTGCCAGCAGCTTAGGGGCTAGCTATGAGCAGTTCTTC
CDR3: CASSLGASYEQFF